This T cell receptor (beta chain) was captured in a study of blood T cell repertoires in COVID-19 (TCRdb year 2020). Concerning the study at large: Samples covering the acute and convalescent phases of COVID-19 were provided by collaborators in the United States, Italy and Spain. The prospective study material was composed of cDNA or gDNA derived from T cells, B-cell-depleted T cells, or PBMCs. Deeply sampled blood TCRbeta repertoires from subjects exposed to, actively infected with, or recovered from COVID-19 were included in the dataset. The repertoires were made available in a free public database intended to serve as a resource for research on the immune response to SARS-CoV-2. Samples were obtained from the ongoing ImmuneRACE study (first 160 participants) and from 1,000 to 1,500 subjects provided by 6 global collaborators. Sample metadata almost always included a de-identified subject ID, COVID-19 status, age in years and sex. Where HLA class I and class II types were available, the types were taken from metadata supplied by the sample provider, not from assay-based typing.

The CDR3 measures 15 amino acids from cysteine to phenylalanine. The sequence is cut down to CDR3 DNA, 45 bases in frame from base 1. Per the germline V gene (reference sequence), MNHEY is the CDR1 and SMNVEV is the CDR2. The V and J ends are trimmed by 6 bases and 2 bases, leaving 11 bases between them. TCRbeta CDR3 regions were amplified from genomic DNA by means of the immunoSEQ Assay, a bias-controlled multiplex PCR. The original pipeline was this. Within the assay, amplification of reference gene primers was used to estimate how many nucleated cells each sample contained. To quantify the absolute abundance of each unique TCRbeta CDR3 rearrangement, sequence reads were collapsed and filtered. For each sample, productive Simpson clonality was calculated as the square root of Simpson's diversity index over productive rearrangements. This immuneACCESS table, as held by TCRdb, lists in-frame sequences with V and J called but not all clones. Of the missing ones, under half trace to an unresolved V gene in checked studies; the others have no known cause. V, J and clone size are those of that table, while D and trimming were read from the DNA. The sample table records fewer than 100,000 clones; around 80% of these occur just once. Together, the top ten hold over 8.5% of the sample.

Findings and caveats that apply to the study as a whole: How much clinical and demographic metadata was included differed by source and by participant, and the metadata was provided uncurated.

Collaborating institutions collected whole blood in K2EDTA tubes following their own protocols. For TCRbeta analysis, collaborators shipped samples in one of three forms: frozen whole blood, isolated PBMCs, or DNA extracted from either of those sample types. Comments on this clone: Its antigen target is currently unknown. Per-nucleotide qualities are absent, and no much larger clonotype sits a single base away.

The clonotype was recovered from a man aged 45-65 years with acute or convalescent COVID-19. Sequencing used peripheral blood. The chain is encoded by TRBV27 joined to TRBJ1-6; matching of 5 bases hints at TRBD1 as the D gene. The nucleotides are TGTGCCAGCAGCCCTGGGGGGACCTATAATTCACCCCTCCACTTT. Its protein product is CASSPGGTYNSPLHF.